The source of this T cell receptor beta chain is a study of CD8 T cells in Susac syndrome. The RNA input was about 0.5 to 1 ug, and it was reverse transcribed with random hexamers. From the immunoSEQ multiplex PCR reads, TCRdb called clonotypes with MiXCR, one entry per CDR3 protein. The sample includes some 130,000 distinct CDR3 sequences, just under 95% of them seen just once. The CDR3 has 12 amino acids. V dropped 5 bases and J dropped 6 bases, with 13 bases sitting between them. Germline V lookup: CDR1 SQVTM, CDR2 ANQGSEA. The sequenced sample consisted of CD8+ T cells from PBMCs. The sequence was obtained from a human donor with Susac syndrome. V is TRBV29-1 and J is TRBJ1-2, with D possibly matching TRBD1 (6 bases). CDR3 protein: CSVPQGGDGYTF. DNA of the CDR3: TGCAGCGTTCCACAGGGAGGGGATGGCTACACCTTC.